This T cell receptor (beta chain) was sequenced in a study of blood T cell repertoires in COVID-19. V was cut by 4 bases and J by 10 bases, with 13 bases left in between. CDR1 is SQVTM and CDR2 is ANQGSEA in the germline V gene. The CDR3 extends over 11 amino acids. Using immunoSEQ multiplex PCR, the repertoire was profiled, and TCRdb retains in-frame clones only, with some absent. The sample lists around 300,000 clones; 88% were seen once. Sequenced material: peripheral blood. This TCR was sampled from a woman aged 45-65 years with active or convalescent COVID-19. The chain is built from TRBV29-1 and TRBJ2-5; D is unclear. CDR3 protein: CSVAPLGIQYF. DNA for the CDR3: TGCAGCGTTGCCCCACTCGGTATCCAGTACTTC.